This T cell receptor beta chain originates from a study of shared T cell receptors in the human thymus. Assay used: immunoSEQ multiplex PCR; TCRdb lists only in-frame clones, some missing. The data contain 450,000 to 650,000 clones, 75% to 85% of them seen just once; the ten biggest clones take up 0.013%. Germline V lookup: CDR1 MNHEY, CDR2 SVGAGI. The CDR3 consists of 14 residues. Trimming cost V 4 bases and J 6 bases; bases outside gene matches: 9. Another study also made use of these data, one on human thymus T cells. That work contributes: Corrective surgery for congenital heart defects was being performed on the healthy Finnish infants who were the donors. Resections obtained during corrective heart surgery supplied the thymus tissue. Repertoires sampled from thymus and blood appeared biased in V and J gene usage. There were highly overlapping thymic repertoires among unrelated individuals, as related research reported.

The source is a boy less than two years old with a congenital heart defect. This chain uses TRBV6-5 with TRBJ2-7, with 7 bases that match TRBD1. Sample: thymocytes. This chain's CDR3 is CASSFPDRPGEQYF. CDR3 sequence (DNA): TGTGCCAGCAGTTTCCCGGACAGGCCAGGCGAGCAGTACTTC.